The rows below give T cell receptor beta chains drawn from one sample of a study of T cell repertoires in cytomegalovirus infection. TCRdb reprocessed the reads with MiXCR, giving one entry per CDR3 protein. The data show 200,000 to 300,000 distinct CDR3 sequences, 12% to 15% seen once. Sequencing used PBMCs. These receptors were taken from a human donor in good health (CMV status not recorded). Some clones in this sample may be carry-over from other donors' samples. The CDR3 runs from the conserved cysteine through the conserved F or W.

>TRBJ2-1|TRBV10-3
CAISRQGGSYNEQFF
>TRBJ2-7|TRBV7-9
CASSSTGTSGGYSYEQYF
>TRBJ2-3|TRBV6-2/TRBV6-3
CASSYGASGVSTDTQYF
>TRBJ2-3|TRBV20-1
CSAPVGGPGDTQYF
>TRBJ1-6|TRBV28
CASSLTGDVRNSPLHF
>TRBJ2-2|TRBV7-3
CASSSGREAGELFF
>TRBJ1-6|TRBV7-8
CASSLGRAAGGLSYNSPLHF
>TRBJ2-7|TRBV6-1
CASSESATGLSYEQYF
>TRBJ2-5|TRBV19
CASDSGRAGETQYF
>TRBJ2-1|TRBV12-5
CASGLVLTAGGFNEQFF
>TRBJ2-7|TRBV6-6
CASSPGPGARMQYF
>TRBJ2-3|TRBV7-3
CASSWRPALAGSTDTQYF
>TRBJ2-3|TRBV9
CASSVGGAGDTQYF
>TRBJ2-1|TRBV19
CASKGGGLAGLAEQFF
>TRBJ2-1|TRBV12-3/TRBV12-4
CASSVQGFSYNEQFF
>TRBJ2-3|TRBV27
CASSLSPQGTDTQYF
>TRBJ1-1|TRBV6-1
CASSSVDTEAFF
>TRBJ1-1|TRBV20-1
CSHSRGWGDTEAFF
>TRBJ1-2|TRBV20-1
CSTAGQTGGNYGYTF
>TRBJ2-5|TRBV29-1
CSVDRVETQYF
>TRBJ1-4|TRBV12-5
CASARERQKLFF
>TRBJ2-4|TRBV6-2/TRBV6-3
CASSGAGQGTNIQYF
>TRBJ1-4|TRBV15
CATSIPTGGPRNEKLFF
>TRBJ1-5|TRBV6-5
CASSYGRNQPQHF
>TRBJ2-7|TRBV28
CASSLRLAATYELYF
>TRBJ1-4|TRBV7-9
CASSLEGSATNEKLFF
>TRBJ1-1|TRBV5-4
CASSLVGLRNTEAFF
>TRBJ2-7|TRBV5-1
CASSFGLAGGPSSYEQYF